These 16 T cell receptor beta chains were all obtained from the same sample, sequenced in a study of blood T cell repertoires in COVID-19. Sequencing was performed with immunoSEQ multiplex PCR; in TCRdb, only in-frame clones are kept and a portion is missing. The sample contains fewer than 400,000 clones, 85% to 90% of which appear only once. The material sequenced was peripheral blood. The receptors were sampled from a human donor in a cohort sampled during active COVID-19.

This sequence joins TRBV19 and TRBJ2-5; TRBD1 agrees at 8 bases. Per germline, CDR1 LNHDA and CDR2 SQIVND (reference sequence). The CDR3 has 14 amino acids. With V trimmed by 5 bases and J by 4 bases, 6 bases remained unmatched. The CDR3 is CASSDTGGIETQYF. The CDR3, as DNA: TGTGCCAGTAGTGATACAGGGGGAATAGAGACCCAGTACTTC.

V is TRBV5-1 and J is TRBJ2-1, with TRBD2 identical over 15 bases. This CDR3 is built from 17 residues. V dropped 3 bases and J dropped 0; count of bases not matched to a gene: 1. The germline V gene encodes CDR1 SGHRS and CDR2 YFSETQ. As DNA, the CDR3 is TGCGCCAGCAGCTGGACTAGCGGGGGGGCCTCCTACAATGAGCAGTTCTTC. It encodes CASSWTSGGASYNEQFF.

The chain links TRBV4-2 to TRBJ2-3; perhaps TRBD2 as D (6 bases). This CDR3 contains 17 residues. The V gene lost 1 base and the J gene lost 0 bases, with 14 bases spanning the gap. From germline, CDR1 is LGHNA and CDR2 YNFKEQ. The CDR3 region has the DNA TGTGCCAGCAGCCAAGTGAGCCTACTAGCTAGCACAGATACGCAGTATTTT. Translating it yields CASSQVSLLASTDTQYF.

CDR3 sequence reads: CASSVEGGSYEQYF. CDR3 nucleotides: TGTGCCAGCAGCGTAGAGGGAGGCTCCTACGAGCAGTACTTC. This chain links TRBV9 with TRBJ2-7; TRBD2 is a possible D gene (6 bases). The CDR3 loop spans 14 amino acids. V lost 0 bases, J lost 0 bases, and 7 bases lay in between. The germline V gene encodes CDR1 SGDLS and CDR2 YYNGEE.

This clone has ten or more counts. The chain combines TRBV19 with TRBJ1-5; TRBD1 might be the D (6 bases). Germline V CDR1 and CDR2: LNHDA, SQIVND (reference sequence). The V gene lost 4 bases and the J gene lost 7 bases, with 11 bases spanning the gap. This CDR3 region has 13 residues. The CDR3 loop reads CASSTGEWQPQHF. The CDR3 DNA follows: TGTGCCAGTAGTACAGGGGAATGGCAGCCCCAGCATTTT.

The rearrangement joins TRBV30 to TRBJ2-5; possible D gene TRBD2, 5 bases. From germline, CDR1 is GTSNPN and CDR2 SVGIG (reference sequence). Trimming cost V 2 bases and J 5 bases, with 12 bases left between them. The CDR3 covers 13 residues. The CDR3 DNA follows: TGTGCCTGGAGTACGAGGGCGTATGAGACCCAGTACTTC. It yields the protein CAWSTRAYETQYF. The full variable domain, its missing parts supplied by reference TRBV30 and TRBJ2-5, is SQTIHQWPATLVQPVGSPLSLECTVEGTSNPNLYWYRQAAGRGLQLLFYSVGIGQISSEVPQNLSASRPQDRQFILSSKKLLLSDSGFYLCAWSTRAYETQYFGPGTRLLVL.

The chain links TRBV19 to TRBJ2-7, with a tentative D call TRBD2 (6 bases). CDR1 is LNHDA and CDR2 is SQIVND in the germline V gene (reference sequence). This CDR3 is built from 11 residues. This CDR3 reads CATTGAGEQYF. The CDR3 DNA follows: TGTGCGACCACGGGAGCCGGCGAGCAGTACTTC.

The gene calls are TRBV7-9 and TRBJ2-2; 11 positions agree with TRBD2. Unmatched junction bases numbered 4, after V lost 6 bases and J lost 4 bases. Looked up from germline, CDR1 is SEHNR and CDR2 is FQNEAQ (reference sequence). The CDR3 runs 15 residues. The CDR3 region has the DNA TGTGCCAGCAGTAGCGGGAGGGGTGGCACCGGGGAGCTGTTTTTT. Its protein is CASSSGRGGTGELFF. The full variable domain, completed using reference TRBV7-9 and TRBJ2-2, is DTGVSQNPRHKITKRGQNVTFRCDPISEHNRLYWYRQTLGQGPEFLTYFQNEAQLEKSRLLSDRFSAERPKGSFSTLEIQRTEQGDSAMYLCASSSGRGGTGELFFGEGSRLTVL.

The chain employs TRBV29-1 and TRBJ2-7; TRBD2 aligns across 8 bases. The CDR3 has 15 residues. V trimming: 5 bases; J trimming: 4 bases; junction bases outside the gene matches: 13. Germline V gives CDR1 SQVTM, CDR2 ANQGSEA. The CDR3 DNA reads TGCAGCGTTTCAACCCCCGGACTAGCTGGGTACGAGCAGTACTTC. It translates to CSVSTPGLAGYEQYF.

This chain uses TRBV27 with TRBJ2-7; D is unresolved. This CDR3 region has 13 residues. The V gene's germline CDR1 is MNHEY and CDR2 SMNVEV (reference sequence). V lost 5 bases, J lost 3 bases, and 11 bases lay in between. CDR3 protein: CASSPLNFYEQYF. CDR3 bases: TGTGCCAGCAGTCCATTAAACTTCTACGAGCAGTACTTC.

This chain links TRBV2 with TRBJ2-7; 7 nucleotides match TRBD1. The CDR3 has 14 residues. Germline V lookup: CDR1 SNHLY, CDR2 FYNNEI. Trimming cost V 2 bases and J 0 bases; bases outside gene matches: 1. For the CDR3, the DNA is TGTGCCAGCAGTGAACAGGGGGTCTCCTACGAGCAGTACTTC. Protein: CASSEQGVSYEQYF.

J is TRBJ1-1 and V is TRBV29-1; D possibly corresponds to TRBD1 (5 bases). The CDR3 is 14 residues long. Germline assignment: CDR1 SQVTM and CDR2 ANQGSEA. Trimming shortened V by 0 bases and J by 0 bases, and 8 bases separated the two germline ends. CDR3 region: CSVEDAGMNTEAFF. CDR3 DNA: TGCAGCGTTGAAGACGCAGGGATGAACACTGAAGCTTTCTTT.

This chain connects TRBV30 to TRBJ1-2, with 8 bases identical to TRBD1. CDR3 size: 14 residues. Germline trimming cut 4 bases from V and 7 bases from J; bases unmatched to any gene: 11. Looked up from germline, CDR1 is GTSNPN and CDR2 is SVGIG (reference sequence). This CDR3 is CAWNTGDRFGGYTF. DNA of the CDR3: TGTGCCTGGAATACAGGGGACAGGTTTGGTGGCTACACCTTC. Drawing the rest from reference TRBV30 and TRBJ1-2, the complete variable domain is SQTIHQWPATLVQPVGSPLSLECTVEGTSNPNLYWYRQAAGRGLQLLFYSVGIGQISSEVPQNLSASRPQDRQFILSSKKLLLSDSGFYLCAWNTGDRFGGYTFGSGTRLTVV.

The chain carries TRBV13 and TRBJ2-5; perhaps TRBD1 as D (5 bases). V was shortened by 3 bases and J by 2 bases, with 22 bases between the two germline ends. Germline V gene lookup returns CDR1 PRHDT and CDR2 FYEKMQ (reference sequence). This CDR3 spans 18 amino acids. Here the CDR3 reads CASSLNRQTPDPQETQYF. CDR3 DNA: TGTGCCAGCAGCTTGAACAGGCAAACCCCGGACCCACAAGAGACCCAGTACTTC.

This rearrangement joins TRBV4-1 to TRBJ2-1; 14 bases agree with TRBD2. The CDR3 runs 15 residues. V shed 3 bases and J 10 bases; nucleotides not matched to a gene: 5. CDR1 is MGHRA and CDR2 is YSYEKL in the germline V gene. The CDR3 DNA is TGCGCCAGCAGCCAGGGACTAGCGGGAGATGGAGAGCAGTTCTTC. It is translated as CASSQGLAGDGEQFF.

The rearrangement uses TRBV7-8 and TRBJ2-7, with 8 nucleotides matching TRBD2. Per germline, CDR1 SGHVS and CDR2 FQNEAQ. The trim removed 5 bases at V and 2 bases at J, leaving 14 bases unmatched. The CDR3 length is 17 residues. CDR3: CASSPQRGSGETYEQYF. The CDR3 bases are TGTGCCAGCAGCCCTCAACGGGGTAGCGGGGAAACCTACGAGCAGTACTTC.